A selection of T cell receptor beta chains follows, all from one sample in a study of blood T cell repertoires in COVID-19. TCRdb's copy holds only in-frame clones and misses some; the assay was immunoSEQ multiplex PCR. The table has about 65,000 clones, over 85% seen once. Input material: peripheral blood. Receptor source: a man between 70 and 80 years old with active COVID-19. Each CDR3 is given with its conserved first and last residue. The order of the fields is clone size, D gene, V gene, J gene, CDR3 protein, CDR3 DNA. D genes are given only for firm matches. A clone size is listed for some rows: how often the clone was seen (once, few, many), or a class if it is expanded.

clone_size: once
d_call: .
v_call: TRBV24-1
j_call: TRBJ2-3
cdr3_aa: CATSDAGANTDTQYF
cdr3_nt: TGTGCCACCAGTGACGCAGGGGCCAACACAGATACGCAGTATTTT

clone_size: once
d_call: TRBD1
v_call: TRBV6-5
j_call: TRBJ2-1
cdr3_aa: CASSYAGTGGFGEQFF
cdr3_nt: TGTGCCAGCAGTTATGCCGGGACAGGGGGGTTCGGTGAGCAGTTCTTC

clone_size: .
d_call: .
v_call: TRBV18
j_call: TRBJ1-1
cdr3_aa: CASSTEAGDTEAFF
cdr3_nt: TGTGCCAGCTCAACAGAGGCAGGGGACACTGAAGCTTTCTTT

clone_size: .
d_call: .
v_call: TRBV3-1/TRBV3-2
j_call: TRBJ1-4
cdr3_aa: CASSQNRDSEKLFF
cdr3_nt: TGTGCCAGCAGCCAAAATCGGGACTCTGAAAAACTGTTTTTT

clone_size: .
d_call: .
v_call: TRBV19
j_call: TRBJ2-3
cdr3_aa: CASSRELVSGDTQYF
cdr3_nt: TGTGCCAGTAGCCGGGAGCTGGTTAGCGGAGATACGCAGTATTTT

clone_size: .
d_call: .
v_call: TRBV6-7
j_call: TRBJ1-1
cdr3_aa: CASSYFSTNTEAFF
cdr3_nt: TGTGCCAGCAGTTACTTTAGCACGAACACTGAAGCTTTCTTT

clone_size: .
d_call: .
v_call: TRBV5-1
j_call: TRBJ2-1
cdr3_aa: CASTLFDPAGNEQFF
cdr3_nt: TGCGCCAGCACCCTTTTCGACCCAGCAGGCAATGAGCAGTTCTTC

clone_size: .
d_call: .
v_call: TRBV6-6
j_call: TRBJ2-1
cdr3_aa: CASREFGFLFNEQFF
cdr3_nt: TGTGCCAGCAGGGAGTTTGGTTTTTTATTCAATGAGCAGTTCTTC

clone_size: .
d_call: TRBD2
v_call: TRBV7-7
j_call: TRBJ2-1
cdr3_aa: CASSLRASGGYNEQFF
cdr3_nt: TGTGCTAGCAGCTTACGGGCTAGCGGGGGTTACAATGAGCAGTTCTTC

clone_size: .
d_call: TRBD1
v_call: TRBV27
j_call: TRBJ1-2
cdr3_aa: CASFPMGQLNYGYTF
cdr3_nt: TGTGCCAGCTTCCCAATGGGACAGCTTAACTATGGCTACACCTTC

clone_size: .
d_call: TRBD2
v_call: TRBV7-9
j_call: TRBJ2-7
cdr3_aa: CASTFGGEQYF
cdr3_nt: TGTGCCAGCACTTTCGGGGGGGAGCAGTACTTC